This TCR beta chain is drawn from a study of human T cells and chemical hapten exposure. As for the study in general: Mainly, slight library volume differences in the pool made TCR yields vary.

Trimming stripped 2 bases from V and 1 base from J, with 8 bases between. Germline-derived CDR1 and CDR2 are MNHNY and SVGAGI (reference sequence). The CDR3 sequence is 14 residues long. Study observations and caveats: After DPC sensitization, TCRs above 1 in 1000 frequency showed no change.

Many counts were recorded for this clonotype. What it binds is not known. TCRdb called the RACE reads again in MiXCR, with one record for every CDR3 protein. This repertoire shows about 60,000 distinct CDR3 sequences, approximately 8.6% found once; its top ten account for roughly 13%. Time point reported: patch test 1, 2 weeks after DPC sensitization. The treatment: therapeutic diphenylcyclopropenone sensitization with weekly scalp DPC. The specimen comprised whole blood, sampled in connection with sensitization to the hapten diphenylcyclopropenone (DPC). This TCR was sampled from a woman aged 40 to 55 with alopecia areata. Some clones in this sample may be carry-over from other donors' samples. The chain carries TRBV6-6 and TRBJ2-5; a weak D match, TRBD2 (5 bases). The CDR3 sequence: CASSYGGTQETQYF. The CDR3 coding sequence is TGTGCCAGCAGTTACGGAGGAACCCAAGAGACCCAGTACTTC.